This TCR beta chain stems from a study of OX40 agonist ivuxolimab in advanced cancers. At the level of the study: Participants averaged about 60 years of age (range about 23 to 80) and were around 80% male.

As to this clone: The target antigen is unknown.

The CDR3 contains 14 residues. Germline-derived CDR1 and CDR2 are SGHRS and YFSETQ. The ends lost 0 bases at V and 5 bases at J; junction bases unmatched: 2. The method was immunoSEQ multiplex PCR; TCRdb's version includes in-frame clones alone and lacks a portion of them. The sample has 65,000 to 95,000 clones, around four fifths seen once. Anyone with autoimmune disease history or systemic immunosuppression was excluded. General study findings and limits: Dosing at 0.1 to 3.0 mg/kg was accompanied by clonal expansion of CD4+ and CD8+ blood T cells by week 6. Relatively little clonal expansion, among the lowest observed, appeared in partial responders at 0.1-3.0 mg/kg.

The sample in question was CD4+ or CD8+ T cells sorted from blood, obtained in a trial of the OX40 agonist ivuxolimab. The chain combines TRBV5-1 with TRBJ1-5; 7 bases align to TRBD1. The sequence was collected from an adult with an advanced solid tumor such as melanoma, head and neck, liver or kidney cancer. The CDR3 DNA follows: TGCGCCAGCAGCTTGGAAGGGGGCGATCAGCCCCAGCATTTT. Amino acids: CASSLEGGDQPQHF.